This entry is about one T cell receptor beta chain. The antigen is unknown. Use of 60 Vbeta and 13 Jbeta primers characterized the PCR. TCRdb's table, derived via immunoSEQ multiplex PCR, lists solely in-frame clones and lacks some. The sample records 150,000 to 250,000 clones, around 77% being singletons. These data belong to a study of cytomegalovirus exposure and HLA in healthy donors. General observations from the study: The authors considered a cluster of highly shared sequence variants likely to be a sequencing artifact.

The sample was PBMCs. This sequence was found in a man between 25 and 39 years old in good health and CMV-seronegative.

The CDR3 is CASSWATGGVTDTQYF. CDR3 nucleotide sequence: TGCGCCAGCAGCTGGGCGACAGGGGGCGTTACAGATACGCAGTATTTT. J is TRBJ2-3 and V is TRBV5-1; TRBD1 matches at 10 bases. The CDR3 loop spans 16 amino acids. The germline V gene has CDR1 SGHRS and CDR2 YFSETQ. With 3 bases clipped from V and 3 bases from J, the junction kept 7 bases outside the gene matches.